These 10 T cell receptor beta chains were sequenced from one sample in a study of a mutant IDH1 vaccine in newly diagnosed glioma. These receptors have no identified antigens. Time point defined: week 11, during vaccination. What each vaccine dose contained was 300 ug of mutant IDH1 20-mer peptide, accompanied by topical imiquimod. Assay: immunoSEQ multiplex PCR; the TCRdb copy retains only in-frame clones and omits some. Here the sample spans around 31,000 clones, roughly three quarters being singletons. The specimen comprised PBMCs, sampled from a glioma patient whose treatment included an IDH1 peptide vaccine. The receptors come from a young man with glioma.

The V gene is TRBV7-8, the J gene TRBJ1-4; D remains unclear. Trimming took off 1 base at V and 0 bases at J, with 9 bases between the two ends. Per the germline V gene, CDR1 is SGHVS and CDR2 is FQNEAQ. The CDR3 length is 16 residues. In DNA form, the CDR3 reads TGTGCCAGCAGCTTAGACCTGGGCCCAACTAATGAAAAACTGTTTTTT. Its protein is CASSLDLGPTNEKLFF.

This rearrangement joins TRBV30 to TRBJ2-3, with 10 bases fitting TRBD2. Germline lookup yields CDR1 GTSNPN and CDR2 SVGIG (reference sequence). This CDR3 has 15 residues. V was pared by 4 bases and J by 2 bases, with 6 bases of the junction left unmatched. The chain's CDR3 is CAWTLLAGVTDTQYF. CDR3 DNA: TGTGCCTGGACCCTCCTAGCGGGAGTCACAGATACGCAGTATTTT.

The J gene is TRBJ2-7, the V gene TRBV30; the D gene is possibly TRBD1 (6 bases). Germline CDR1 is GTSNPN and CDR2 is SVGIG (reference sequence). The V end lost 5 bases, the J end lost 2 bases, and 16 bases lay between the germline ends. CDR3 length equals 14 residues. CDR3 residues: CAWSFTGRPYEQYF. CDR3 bases: TGTGCCTGGTCCTTTACAGGGCGACCCTACGAGCAGTACTTC. The full variable domain, rest sourced from reference TRBV30 and TRBJ2-7, is SQTIHQWPATLVQPVGSPLSLECTVEGTSNPNLYWYRQAAGRGLQLLFYSVGIGQISSEVPQNLSASRPQDRQFILSSKKLLLSDSGFYLCAWSFTGRPYEQYFGPGTRLTVT.

This chain links TRBV11-2 with TRBJ1-4, with D tentatively TRBD1 (6 bases). Germline CDR1 reads SGHAT; CDR2 reads FQNNGV. V was clipped by 5 bases and J by 11 bases, with 21 bases between them. CDR3 size: 15 residues. CDR3 sequence: CASSQVRDKREKLFF. CDR3 nucleotide sequence: TGTGCCAGCAGCCAAGTGCGGGACAAGCGGGAGAAACTGTTTTTT.

This rearrangement joins TRBV30 to TRBJ2-2; D gene uncertain. V was clipped by 1 base and J by 0 bases, with 6 bases between them. Germline values: CDR1 GTSNPN, CDR2 SVGIG (reference sequence). The CDR3 is 14 residues long. The CDR3 reads CAWSEPPNTGELFF. In DNA, the CDR3 is TGTGCCTGGAGTGAGCCCCCGAACACCGGGGAGCTGTTTTTT.

This clone is labeled medium-sized. CDR3 in amino acids: CASSLVVGNQPQHF. CDR3 nucleotide sequence: TGTGCCAGCAGTTTAGTCGTGGGCAATCAGCCCCAGCATTTT. The chain uses TRBV28 and TRBJ1-5; D unresolved. Trimming stripped 2 bases from V and 2 bases from J, with 7 bases between. The germline gives CDR1 MDHEN, CDR2 SYDVKM. The CDR3 contains 14 residues.

The chain uses TRBV7-9 and TRBJ2-2; no definite D call. The CDR3 spans 14 residues. V was trimmed by 2 bases and J by 4 bases, leaving 8 bases between them. In germline, CDR1 is SEHNR, CDR2 FQNEAQ (reference sequence). CDR3 residues: CASSLFRATGELFF. The CDR3 coding sequence is TGTGCCAGCAGCTTATTTAGGGCCACCGGGGAGCTGTTTTTT.

J is TRBJ1-1 and V is TRBV5-1; possible D gene TRBD1, 6 bases. The CDR3 loop spans 13 amino acids. V lost 5 bases and J lost 3, with 11 bases in between. CDR1 is SGHRS and CDR2 is YFSETQ in the germline V gene. The CDR3 is CASRPGTHTEAFF. The CDR3 DNA is TGCGCCAGCAGACCCGGGACACACACTGAAGCTTTCTTT.

This clone came up a few times. The chain couples TRBV2 to TRBJ1-1, with 7 nucleotides matching TRBD1. V lost 5 bases and J lost 4; bases outside the gene matches: 10. CDR3 size: 15 residues. Germline V CDR1 and CDR2: SNHLY, FYNNEI. CDR3 nucleotide sequence: TGTGCCAGCAGTCCGACAGGGAGTTTGTCCACTGAAGCTTTCTTT. It specifies CASSPTGSLSTEAFF.

The rearrangement uses TRBV30 and TRBJ2-7; D may match TRBD1 or TRBD2 (6 bases each). The CDR3 extends over 14 amino acids. V lost 1 base and J 0 bases, leaving 10 bases between the germline ends. Per germline, CDR1 GTSNPN and CDR2 SVGIG (reference sequence). CDR3 sequence reads: CAWSEGGFSYEQYF. The CDR3 region has the DNA TGTGCCTGGAGTGAAGGGGGGTTCTCCTACGAGCAGTACTTC.